What follows are 22 T cell receptor beta chains derived from one specimen sequenced in a study of shared clonotypes between healthy human individuals. Generated by immunoSEQ multiplex PCR, the TCRdb table keeps only in-frame clones and is missing some. Of 1.6 million or so clones detected, 95% to 97% appear once; the ten largest clones hold roughly 1.2%. Source material: naive CD4+ T cells sorted from blood. Sample subset: CD45RA+ positively selected. These TCRs come from a man aged 25-45 years in good health.

In its sample, this clone was seen a few times. The CDR3 loop reads CASSSIGLPYEQYF. The CDR3 DNA reads as TGTGCCAGCAGCTCCATCGGACTGCCGTACGAGCAGTACTTC. This chain connects TRBV7-9 to TRBJ2-7, with D perhaps matching TRBD2 (5 bases). Germline V lookup: CDR1 SEHNR, CDR2 FQNEAQ (reference sequence). The CDR3 extends over 14 amino acids. Trimming removed 4 bases from V and 4 bases from J, with 14 bases in between.

This clone appeared once. At the DNA level, this CDR3 is encoded by other sequences in the same sample as well. The V gene is TRBV9, the J gene TRBJ2-1; D remains unclear. This CDR3 contains 16 residues. V was cut by 0 bases and J by 0 bases, with 10 bases left in between. Germline-derived CDR1 and CDR2 are SGDLS and YYNGEE. DNA of the CDR3: TGTGCCAGCAGCGTAGTTGGGCGTAGCTCCTACAATGAGCAGTTCTTC. Protein sequence: CASSVVGRSSYNEQFF. Filled out from reference TRBV9 and TRBJ2-1, the complete variable domain reads DSGVTQTPKHLITATGQRVTLRCSPRSGDLSVYWYQQSLDQGLQFLIQYYNGEERAKGNILERFSAQQFPDLHSELNLSSLELGDSALYFCASSVVGRSSYNEQFFGPGTRLTVL.

The chain has TRBV13 and TRBJ2-7; D is unresolved. The germline CDR1 and CDR2 sequences are PRHDT and FYEKMQ (reference sequence). Trimming pared 2 bases from V and 2 bases from J, leaving 7 bases between. This CDR3 region has 13 residues. The CDR3 DNA is TGTGCCAGCAGCTTAACGGCAACCTACGAGCAGTACTTC. Protein: CASSLTATYEQYF.

This chain connects TRBV5-1 to TRBJ1-1; no firm D call. V shed 1 base and J shed 6 bases, with 13 bases lying between them. CDR3 size: 14 residues. Germline V gives CDR1 SGHRS, CDR2 YFSETQ. The CDR3 sequence is CASSLLPFSAEAFF. CDR3 nucleotides: TGCGCCAGCAGCTTGTTACCCTTTAGCGCTGAAGCTTTCTTT. Complete variable domain (other parts from reference TRBV5-1 and TRBJ1-1): KAGVTQTPRYLIKTRGQQVTLSCSPISGHRSVSWYQQTPGQGLQFLFEYFSETQRNKGNFPGRFSGRQFSNSRSEMNVSTLELGDSALYLCASSLLPFSAEAFFGQGTRLTVV.

The chain links TRBV14 to TRBJ2-7, with D maybe TRBD2 (6 bases). Germline-derived CDR1 and CDR2 are SGHDN and FVKESK. The CDR3 runs 15 residues. V was shortened by 2 bases and J by 2 bases, with 13 bases between the two germline ends. The CDR3 loop reads CASSQRSGGAYEQYF. The CDR3 coding sequence is TGTGCCAGCAGCCAAAGGTCCGGGGGAGCCTACGAGCAGTACTTC.

The chain has TRBV14 and TRBJ2-7; D gene ambiguous. Looked up from germline, CDR1 is SGHDN and CDR2 is FVKESK. The ends were cut back, 0 bases at V and 1 base at J, with 7 bases in the middle. CDR3 size: 14 residues. CDR3 sequence reads: CASSQELGSYEQYF. CDR3 in DNA: TGTGCCAGCAGCCAAGAATTGGGGTCCTACGAGCAGTACTTC.

The genes are TRBV10-1 and TRBJ2-1, with 10 positions matching TRBD2. Germline assignment: CDR1 WNHNN and CDR2 SYGVQD (reference sequence). V lost 2 bases to trimming and J lost 2 bases; unmatched junction nucleotides: 3. The CDR3 loop spans 16 amino acids. The CDR3 DNA is TGCGCCAGCAGTGAGCAAACTAGCGGGGCCTACAATGAGCAGTTCTTC. Protein: CASSEQTSGAYNEQFF.

The chain has TRBV15 and TRBJ2-2; TRBD2 might be the D (5 bases). There are 16 residues in the CDR3. V was pared by 0 bases and J by 4 bases, with 12 bases between. In germline, CDR1 is LNHNV, CDR2 YYDKDF (reference sequence). CDR3 DNA sequence: TGTGCCACCAGCAGAGATCGAGTGAGGGCCACCGGGGAGCTGTTTTTT. It translates to CATSRDRVRATGELFF.

This rearrangement joins TRBV19 to TRBJ2-2, with 9 bases identical to TRBD2. Germline V lookup: CDR1 LNHDA, CDR2 SQIVND (reference sequence). CDR3 length equals 16 residues. J was trimmed by 0 bases and V by 5 bases; bases with no gene match: 4. CDR3 sequence: CASSSLAGTNTGELFF. The CDR3 DNA sequence: TGTGCCAGTAGTTCTCTAGCGGGGACGAACACCGGGGAGCTGTTTTTT.

CDR3 sequence: CASKIQGGEQFF. Here the CDR3 DNA reads TGTGCCAGCAAAATACAAGGAGGTGAGCAGTTCTTC. The V and J genes are TRBV27 and TRBJ2-1; tentatively, D is TRBD2 (5 bases). With 7 bases removed from V and 9 bases from J, the gap between germline ends came to 13 bases. This CDR3 spans 12 amino acids. Germline CDR1 reads MNHEY; CDR2 reads SMNVEV (reference sequence).

Regarding this clone: Other nucleotide sequences from this sample produce the same CDR3. This sequence joins TRBV19 and TRBJ2-1; possible D gene TRBD2, 6 bases. Germline loops: CDR1 LNHDA, CDR2 SQIVND (reference sequence). This CDR3 comprises 14 residues. V lost 2 bases and J 6 bases, leaving 11 bases between the germline ends. As DNA, the CDR3 is TGTGCCAGTAGTATAAGCGGAGGGAGCAATGAGCAGTTCTTC. Its protein is CASSISGGSNEQFF.

The genes are TRBV5-4 and TRBJ2-7; 10 nucleotides agree with TRBD1. The CDR3 contains 15 residues. CDR1 is SGHNT and CDR2 is YYREEE in the germline V gene (reference sequence). The V segment lost 5 bases and the J segment 7 bases; nucleotides outside the gene matches: 12. CDR3 nucleotide sequence: TGTGCCAGCAGTCGGGGGGGGACAGGGGTCCTGGAGCAGTACTTC. Translation: CASSRGGTGVLEQYF.

With regard to this clone: Other DNA sequences in this sample translate to the same CDR3. The rearrangement joins TRBV5-5 to TRBJ2-2; D is ambiguous. This CDR3 has 12 amino acids. Trimming stripped 4 bases from V and 7 bases from J, with 8 bases between. CDR1 and CDR2 from the germline V gene are SGHKS and YYEKEE (reference sequence). This CDR3 is CASSLNLGELFF. The CDR3 bases are TGTGCCAGCAGCCTAAATCTCGGGGAGCTGTTTTTT.

The genes are TRBV27 and TRBJ1-2; D is uncertain. The CDR3 contains 13 residues. Germline V gene lookup returns CDR1 MNHEY and CDR2 SMNVEV (reference sequence). Trimming removed 2 bases at V and 0 bases at J, with 4 bases between. The CDR3 is CASSLNTNYGYTF. CDR3 nucleotides: TGTGCCAGCAGTTTAAACACTAACTATGGCTACACCTTC.

The chain employs TRBV5-5 and TRBJ2-3; 11 bases align to TRBD1. The CDR3 has 18 residues. CDR1 and CDR2 (germline): SGHKS, YYEKEE (reference sequence). V dropped 0 bases and J dropped 0; count of bases not matched to a gene: 6. DNA for the CDR3: TGTGCCAGCAGCTTGGGATTGGGGACAGGGGGAAGCACAGATACGCAGTATTTT. Translation gives CASSLGLGTGGSTDTQYF.

The CDR3 spells CASSLARGERTGELFF. CDR3 bases: TGTGCCAGCAGCTTAGCGCGCGGGGAAAGGACCGGGGAGCTGTTTTTT. J is TRBJ2-2 and V is TRBV7-9; weak D call: TRBD2 (6 bases). Germline CDR1 is SEHNR and CDR2 is FQNEAQ (reference sequence). The CDR3 is made up of 16 amino acids. V lost 0 bases and J 5 bases, leaving 13 bases between the germline ends.

V and J are TRBV5-4 and TRBJ2-3, with 14 positions matching TRBD2. Germline values: CDR1 SGHNT, CDR2 YYREEE (reference sequence). Germline trimming cut 4 bases from V and 6 bases from J; bases unmatched to any gene: 7. CDR3 length equals 16 residues. This CDR3 is CASSKGLAGADDTQYF. In nucleotides, the CDR3 is TGTGCCAGCAGCAAGGGACTAGCGGGAGCAGACGATACGCAGTATTTT.

The chain combines TRBV6-1 with TRBJ2-7; TRBD2 matches 10 bases. The germline V gene encodes CDR1 MNHNS and CDR2 SASEGT. V shed 2 bases and J 3 bases; nucleotides not matched to a gene: 7. The length of the CDR3 is 16 residues. This CDR3 is CASSEMTSGQRYEQYF. In nucleotides, the CDR3 is TGTGCCAGCAGTGAAATGACTAGCGGGCAACGCTACGAGCAGTACTTC.

V usage is TRBV15 and J usage is TRBJ2-7; D remains ambiguous. V lost 3 bases and J 3 bases, leaving 21 bases between the germline ends. Germline V lookup: CDR1 LNHNV, CDR2 YYDKDF (reference sequence). CDR3 length: 17 residues. The CDR3 DNA follows: TGTGCCACCAGCAGTCCACTCCGGGCCTCTAAGGACTACGAGCAGTACTTC. It specifies CATSSPLRASKDYEQYF.

The V gene is TRBV13, the J gene TRBJ2-7; D gene ambiguous. Germline CDR1 PRHDT, CDR2 FYEKMQ (reference sequence). Trimming pared 3 bases from V and 2 bases from J, leaving 11 bases between. This CDR3 is 14 amino acids long. CDR3 nucleotides: TGTGCCAGCAGCTTTAGGCGGAATCCCTACGAGCAGTACTTC. It is translated as CASSFRRNPYEQYF.

V and J are TRBV28 and TRBJ2-7; tentatively, D is TRBD1 (6 bases). The germline V and J ends were trimmed by 5 bases and 0 bases, with 14 bases remaining between them. CDR1 is MDHEN and CDR2 is SYDVKM in the germline V gene. This CDR3 spans 15 amino acids. The CDR3 protein is CASSPYRVPSYEQYF. In DNA, the CDR3 is TGTGCCAGCAGTCCTTACAGGGTCCCCTCCTACGAGCAGTACTTC.

CDR3 coding DNA: TGTGCCAGCAGACCTGATCGACAGAAAGAGACCCAGTACTTC. It codes for CASRPDRQKETQYF. The rearrangement links TRBV7-9 to TRBJ2-5, with D tentatively TRBD1 (5 bases). V shed 6 bases and J shed 3 bases, with 14 bases lying between them. This CDR3 has 14 amino acids. Germline CDR1 SEHNR, CDR2 FQNEAQ (reference sequence). The full variable domain, its missing parts supplied by reference TRBV7-9 and TRBJ2-5, is DTGVSQNPRHKITKRGQNVTFRCDPISEHNRLYWYRQTLGQGPEFLTYFQNEAQLEKSRLLSDRFSAERPKGSFSTLEIQRTEQGDSAMYLCASRPDRQKETQYFGPGTRLLVL.